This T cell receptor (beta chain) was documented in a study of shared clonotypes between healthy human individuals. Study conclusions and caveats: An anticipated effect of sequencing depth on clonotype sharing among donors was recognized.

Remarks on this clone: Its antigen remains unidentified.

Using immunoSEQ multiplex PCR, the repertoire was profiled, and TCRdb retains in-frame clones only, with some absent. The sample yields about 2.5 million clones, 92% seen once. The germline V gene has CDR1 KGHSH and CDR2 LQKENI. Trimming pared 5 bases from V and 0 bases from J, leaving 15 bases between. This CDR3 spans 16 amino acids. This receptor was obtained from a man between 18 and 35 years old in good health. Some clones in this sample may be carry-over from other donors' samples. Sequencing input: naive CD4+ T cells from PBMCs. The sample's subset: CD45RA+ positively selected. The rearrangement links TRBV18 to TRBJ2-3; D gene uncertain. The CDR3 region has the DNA TGTGCCAGCTCATCCAAACCGATTGCTAGCACAGATACGCAGTATTTT. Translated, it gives CASSSKPIASTDTQYF.